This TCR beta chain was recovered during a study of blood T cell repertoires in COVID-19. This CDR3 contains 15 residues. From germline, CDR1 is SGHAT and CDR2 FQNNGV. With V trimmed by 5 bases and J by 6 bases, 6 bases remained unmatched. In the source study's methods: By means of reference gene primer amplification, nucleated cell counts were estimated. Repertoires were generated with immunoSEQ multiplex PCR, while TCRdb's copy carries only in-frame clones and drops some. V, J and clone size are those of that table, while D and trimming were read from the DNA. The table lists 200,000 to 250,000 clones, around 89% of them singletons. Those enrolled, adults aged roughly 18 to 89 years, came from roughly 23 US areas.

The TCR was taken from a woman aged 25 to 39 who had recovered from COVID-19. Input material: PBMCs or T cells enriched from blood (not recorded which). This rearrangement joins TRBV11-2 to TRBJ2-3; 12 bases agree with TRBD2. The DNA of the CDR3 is TGTGCCAGCAGCCTACGACTAGCGGGAGCCGATACGCAGTATTTT. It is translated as CASSLRLAGADTQYF. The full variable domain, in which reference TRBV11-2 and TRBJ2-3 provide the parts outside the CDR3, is EAGVAQSPRYKIIEKRQSVAFWCNPISGHATLYWYQQILGQGPKLLIQFQNNGVVDDSQLPKDRFSAERLKGVDSTLKIQPAKLEDSAVYLCASSLRLAGADTQYFGPGTRLTVL.